This T cell receptor (beta chain) was captured by sequencing in a study of cytomegalovirus exposure and HLA in healthy donors. Looking at the study overall: Across 300 to 400 genotyped donors, just over 80% landed in the Caucasian-associated ancestry cluster.

Findings of the study overall: Fewer than 200 TCR beta chains were listed as cytomegalovirus-associated. Per published accounts, TCR beta sequences correctly predicted the HLA-A and HLA-B alleles of most subjects.

As for this clone: Its cognate antigen is unknown.

A multiplex PCR was run with 60 Vbeta primers and 13 Jbeta primers. This table comes from immunoSEQ multiplex PCR, and its TCRdb copy is limited to in-frame clones, with some not included. The sample lists approximately 130,000 clones, around 77% occurring once. Sequenced sample: PBMCs. This clonotype was sampled from a man between 45 and 60 years old in good health and CMV-seronegative.

The DNA of the CDR3 is TGTGCCACCAGCAGCCGTGCGGGAGGTGAAGCTTTCTTT. Amino acids: CATSSRAGGEAFF. The chain joins TRBV15 to TRBJ1-1; D is undetermined. V shed 3 bases and J shed 7 bases, with 12 bases lying between them. Germline V CDR1 and CDR2: LNHNV, YYDKDF (reference sequence). The CDR3 totals 13 residues.